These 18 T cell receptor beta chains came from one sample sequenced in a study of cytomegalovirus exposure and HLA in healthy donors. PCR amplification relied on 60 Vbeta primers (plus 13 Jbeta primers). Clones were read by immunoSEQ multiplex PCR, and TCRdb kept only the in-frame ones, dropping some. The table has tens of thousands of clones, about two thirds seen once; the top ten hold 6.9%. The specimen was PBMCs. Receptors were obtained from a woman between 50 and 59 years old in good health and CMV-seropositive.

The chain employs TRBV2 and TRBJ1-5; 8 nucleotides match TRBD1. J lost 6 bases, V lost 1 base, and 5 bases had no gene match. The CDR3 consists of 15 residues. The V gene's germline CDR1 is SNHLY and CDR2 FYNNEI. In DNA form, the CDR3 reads TGTGCCAGCAGTGAAGAACAGGGGGGTTTTCAGCCCCAGCATTTT. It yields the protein CASSEEQGGFQPQHF.

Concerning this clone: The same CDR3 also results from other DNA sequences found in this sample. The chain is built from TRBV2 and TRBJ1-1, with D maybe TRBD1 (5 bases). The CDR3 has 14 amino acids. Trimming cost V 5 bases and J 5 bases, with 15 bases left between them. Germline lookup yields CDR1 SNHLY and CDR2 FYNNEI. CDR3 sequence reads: CASSPTGSETEAFF. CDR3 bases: TGTGCCAGCAGTCCAACAGGCTCGGAAACTGAAGCTTTCTTT.

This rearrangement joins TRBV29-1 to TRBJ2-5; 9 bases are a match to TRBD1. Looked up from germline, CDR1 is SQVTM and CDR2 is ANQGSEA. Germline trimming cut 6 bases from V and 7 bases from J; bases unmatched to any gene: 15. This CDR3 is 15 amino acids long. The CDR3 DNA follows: TGCAGCGTACCGACGGGACAGGGATCGCAATGGACCCAGTACTTC. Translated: CSVPTGQGSQWTQYF.

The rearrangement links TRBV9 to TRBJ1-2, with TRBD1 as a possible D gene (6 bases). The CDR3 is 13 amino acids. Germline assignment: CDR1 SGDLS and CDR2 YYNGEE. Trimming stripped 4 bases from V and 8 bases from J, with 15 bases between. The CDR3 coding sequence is TGTGCCAGCAGCTCCTCGGGACAATACGGCTACACCTTC. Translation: CASSSSGQYGYTF. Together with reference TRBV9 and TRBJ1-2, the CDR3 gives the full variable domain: DSGVTQTPKHLITATGQRVTLRCSPRSGDLSVYWYQQSLDQGLQFLIQYYNGEERAKGNILERFSAQQFPDLHSELNLSSLELGDSALYFCASSSSGQYGYTFGSGTRLTVV.

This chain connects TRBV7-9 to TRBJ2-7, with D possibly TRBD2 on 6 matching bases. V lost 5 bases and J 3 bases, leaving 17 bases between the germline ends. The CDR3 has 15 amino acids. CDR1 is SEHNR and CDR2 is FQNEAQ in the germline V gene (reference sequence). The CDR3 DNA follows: TGTGCCAGCAGCCCTGGGCGGGGAAAACACTACGAGCAGTACGTC. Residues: CASSPGRGKHYEQYV.

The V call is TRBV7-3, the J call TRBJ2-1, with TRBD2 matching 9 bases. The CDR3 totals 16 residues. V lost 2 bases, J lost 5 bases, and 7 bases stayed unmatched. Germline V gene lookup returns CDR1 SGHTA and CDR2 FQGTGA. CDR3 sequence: CASSLGMAGGHNEQFF. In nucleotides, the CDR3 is TGTGCCAGCAGCTTAGGAATGGCGGGGGGGCACAATGAGCAGTTCTTC.

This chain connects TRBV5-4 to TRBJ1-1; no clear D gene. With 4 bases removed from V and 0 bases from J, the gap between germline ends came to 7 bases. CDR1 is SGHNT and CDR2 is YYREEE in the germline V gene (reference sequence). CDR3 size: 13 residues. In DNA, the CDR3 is TGTGCCAGCAGCGGGGAGATGAACACTGAAGCTTTCTTT. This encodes CASSGEMNTEAFF.

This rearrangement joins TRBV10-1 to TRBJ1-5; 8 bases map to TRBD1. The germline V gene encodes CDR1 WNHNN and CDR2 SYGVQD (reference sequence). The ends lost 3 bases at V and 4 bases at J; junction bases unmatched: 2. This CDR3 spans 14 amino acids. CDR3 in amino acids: CASSDRDRNQPQHF. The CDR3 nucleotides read TGCGCCAGCAGTGACCGGGACAGGAATCAGCCCCAGCATTTT.

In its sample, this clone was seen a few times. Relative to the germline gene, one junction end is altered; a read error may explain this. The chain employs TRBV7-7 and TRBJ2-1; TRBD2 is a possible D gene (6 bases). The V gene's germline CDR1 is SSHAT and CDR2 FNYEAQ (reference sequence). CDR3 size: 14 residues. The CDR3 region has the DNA TGTGCTAGCAGCTTAGTTGCGGGATCAGGTGAGCAGTTCTTC. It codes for CASSLVAGSGEQFF.

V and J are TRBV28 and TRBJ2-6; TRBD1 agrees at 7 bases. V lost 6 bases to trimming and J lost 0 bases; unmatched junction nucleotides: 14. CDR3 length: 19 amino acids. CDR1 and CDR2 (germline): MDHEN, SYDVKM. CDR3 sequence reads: CASSTAGDSFSSGANVLTF. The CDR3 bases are TGTGCCAGCAGCACCGCCGGGGACAGTTTTAGCTCTGGGGCCAACGTCCTGACTTTC. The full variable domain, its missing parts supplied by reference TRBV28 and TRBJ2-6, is DVKVTQSSRYLVKRTGEKVFLECVQDMDHENMFWYRQDPGLGLRLIYFSYDVKMKEKGDIPEGYSVSREKKERFSLILESASTNQTSMYLCASSTAGDSFSSGANVLTFGAGSRLTVL.

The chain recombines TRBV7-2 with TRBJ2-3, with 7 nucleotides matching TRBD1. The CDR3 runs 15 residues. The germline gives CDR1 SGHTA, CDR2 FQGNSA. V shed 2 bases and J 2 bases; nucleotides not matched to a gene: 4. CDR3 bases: TGTGCCAGCAGCTTATTAAGGGGGCTCACAGATACGCAGTATTTT. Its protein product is CASSLLRGLTDTQYF.

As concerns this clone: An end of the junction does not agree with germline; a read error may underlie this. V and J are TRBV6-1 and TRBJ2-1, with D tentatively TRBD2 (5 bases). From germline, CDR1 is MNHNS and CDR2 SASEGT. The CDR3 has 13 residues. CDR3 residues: CASSVSSGRESIF. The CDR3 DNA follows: TGTGCCAGCAGTGTATCCAGTGGGAGAGAAAGTATCTTC.

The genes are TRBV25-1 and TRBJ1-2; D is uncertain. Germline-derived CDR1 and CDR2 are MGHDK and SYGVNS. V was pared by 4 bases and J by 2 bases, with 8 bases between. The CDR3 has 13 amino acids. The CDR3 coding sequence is TGTGCCAGCAGTGGTATCGGGAACTATGGCTACACCTTC. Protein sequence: CASSGIGNYGYTF.

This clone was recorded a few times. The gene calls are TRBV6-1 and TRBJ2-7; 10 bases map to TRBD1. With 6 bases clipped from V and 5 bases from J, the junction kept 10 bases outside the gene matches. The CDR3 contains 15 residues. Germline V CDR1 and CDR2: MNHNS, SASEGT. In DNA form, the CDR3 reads TGTGCCAGCAGGGGGGCCGGGACAGGGGTCAACGAGCAGTACTTC. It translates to CASRGAGTGVNEQYF.

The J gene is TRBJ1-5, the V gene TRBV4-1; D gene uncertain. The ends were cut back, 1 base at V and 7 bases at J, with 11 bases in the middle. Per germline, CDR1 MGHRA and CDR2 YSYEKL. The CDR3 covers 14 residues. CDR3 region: CASSQVTRRQPQHF. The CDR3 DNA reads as TGCGCCAGCAGCCAAGTCACTAGGCGCCAGCCCCAGCATTTT.

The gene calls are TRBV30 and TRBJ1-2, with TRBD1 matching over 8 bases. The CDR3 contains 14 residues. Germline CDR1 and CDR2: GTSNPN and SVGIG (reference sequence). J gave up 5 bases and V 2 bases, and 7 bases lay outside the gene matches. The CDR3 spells CAWSITGQEYGYTF. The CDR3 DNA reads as TGTGCCTGGAGTATCACGGGACAGGAATATGGCTACACCTTC.

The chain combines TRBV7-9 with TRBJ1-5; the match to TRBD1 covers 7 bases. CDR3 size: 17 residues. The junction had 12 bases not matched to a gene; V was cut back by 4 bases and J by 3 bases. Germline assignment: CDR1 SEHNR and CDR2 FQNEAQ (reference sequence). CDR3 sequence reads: CASSSPGTDTFNQPQHF. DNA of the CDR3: TGTGCCAGCAGCTCGCCCGGGACAGATACATTCAATCAGCCCCAGCATTTT.

The DNA of the CDR3 is TGCGCCAGCAGCGGCACAGGGGATCAGCCCCAGCATTTT. This encodes CASSGTGDQPQHF. This sequence joins TRBV5-1 and TRBJ1-5; 7 bases agree with TRBD1. CDR3 length: 13 amino acids. Germline assignment: CDR1 SGHRS and CDR2 YFSETQ. The V and J ends lost 4 bases and 5 bases, in that order; junction bases with no gene match: 3.